The next 24 T cell receptor beta chains were all read from a single sample in a study of T cell responses to AZD1222 COVID-19 vaccine (dated by TCRdb to the early 2020s). In the paper's terms, the time point label means: about 28 days (+/-7) after the second vaccine dose. The method behind the library was the immunoSEQ multiplex PCR assay. The table was pulled from immuneACCESS by TCRdb, which kept in-frame rearrangements only. Such tables lose some clones; where checked, under half of the loss comes from unresolved V genes, and the rest has no known cause. The sample table shows 85,000 to 120,000 clones, and 90% are seen once. Less than 9.5% of the sample rests with the top ten. The sequenced sample was peripheral blood, obtained 28 days after the second AZD1222 dose. These receptors were taken from an adult who received the AZD1222 COVID-19 vaccine.

This chain links TRBV2 with TRBJ1-4; D possibly corresponds to TRBD1 (5 bases). CDR1 SNHLY and CDR2 FYNNEI come from the germline V gene. Trimming cost V 5 bases and J 3 bases, with 10 bases left between them. This CDR3 contains 14 residues. For the CDR3, the DNA is TGTGCCAGCAGTATTCAGGGCGCTAATGAAAAACTGTTTTTT. Translating it yields CASSIQGANEKLFF. Filled out from reference TRBV2 and TRBJ1-4, the complete variable domain reads EPEVTQTPSHQVTQMGQEVILRCVPISNHLYFYWYRQILGQKVEFLVSFYNNEISEKSEIFDDQFSVERPDGSNFTLKIRSTKLEDSAMYFCASSIQGANEKLFFGSGTQLSVL.

V gene TRBV5-1 combines with J gene TRBJ1-2; 8 bases agree with TRBD1. The CDR3 is 18 amino acids. The junction had 15 bases not matched to a gene; V was cut back by 0 bases and J by 5 bases. The germline V gene encodes CDR1 SGHRS and CDR2 YFSETQ. In DNA form, the CDR3 reads TGCGCCAGCAGCTTGGATTTTTGGGCAGGGGGCCGCGATTATGGCTACACCTTC. Translation gives CASSLDFWAGGRDYGYTF. Full variable domain (rest looked up from reference TRBV5-1 and TRBJ1-2): KAGVTQTPRYLIKTRGQQVTLSCSPISGHRSVSWYQQTPGQGLQFLFEYFSETQRNKGNFPGRFSGRQFSNSRSEMNVSTLELGDSALYLCASSLDFWAGGRDYGYTFGSGTRLTVV.

This sequence joins TRBV4-2 and TRBJ2-2, with TRBD2 matching 11 bases. The CDR3 runs to 17 residues. Per germline, CDR1 LGHNA and CDR2 YNFKEQ. V trimming: 1 base; J trimming: 0 bases; junction bases outside the gene matches: 1. The CDR3 is CASSQGLAGTNTGELFF. CDR3 coding DNA: TGTGCCAGCAGCCAAGGACTAGCGGGAACGAACACCGGGGAGCTGTTTTTT.

This chain links TRBV7-2 with TRBJ2-1; D remains ambiguous. Trimming took 10 bases from V and 9 from J, leaving 19 bases between them. Germline loops: CDR1 SGHTA, CDR2 FQGNSA. This CDR3 spans 13 amino acids. CDR3 amino acids: CATSINPGSEQFF. The CDR3 DNA reads as TGTGCCACCTCCATAAACCCGGGCTCTGAGCAGTTCTTC.

This clone has just one count. CDR3 sequence reads: CASSRQYSGGGVTDTQYF. The CDR3 nucleotides read TGTGCCAGTAGTAGACAATATAGCGGGGGGGGTGTGACAGATACGCAGTATTTT. The rearrangement uses TRBV19 and TRBJ2-3; TRBD2 matches 11 bases. Per germline, CDR1 LNHDA and CDR2 SQIVND (reference sequence). With V trimmed by 4 bases and J by 3 bases, 12 bases remained unmatched. CDR3 length: 18 residues.

The chain is built from TRBV9 and TRBJ1-1; no definite D call. The V end was cut by 0 bases, the J end by 0 bases, with 6 bases between. Germline loops: CDR1 SGDLS, CDR2 YYNGEE. The CDR3 length is 14 residues. CDR3 protein: CASSVASLNTEAFF. CDR3 nucleotides: TGTGCCAGCAGCGTAGCCAGCCTGAACACTGAAGCTTTCTTT.

The chain joins TRBV7-3 to TRBJ1-2, with D tentatively TRBD1 (5 bases). Germline-derived CDR1 and CDR2 are SGHTA and FQGTGA. Between the trimmed V and J ends, which lost 5 bases and 4 bases, there was a span of 14 bases. CDR3 length equals 14 residues. CDR3 residues: CASSPSTDRYGYTF. CDR3 coding DNA: TGTGCCAGCAGCCCTTCGACAGACCGCTATGGCTACACCTTC.

The rearrangement links TRBV9 to TRBJ2-3, with 9 bases fitting TRBD2. V trimming: 0 bases; J trimming: 2 bases; junction bases outside the gene matches: 7. Germline V gene lookup returns CDR1 SGDLS and CDR2 YYNGEE. There are 17 residues in the CDR3. CDR3 residues: CASSVGLAGRNTDTQYF. The CDR3 bases are TGTGCCAGCAGCGTAGGGCTAGCGGGGCGCAACACAGATACGCAGTATTTT.

The DNA of the CDR3 is TGTGCCGCCTCGACAGGGTTGAGGGGTGAGCAGTTCTTC. Its protein product is CAASTGLRGEQFF. V and J are TRBV24-1 and TRBJ2-1; 7 bases line up with TRBD1. The trim removed 12 bases at V and 9 bases at J, leaving 13 bases unmatched. This CDR3 has 13 residues. CDR1 is KGHDR, CDR2 SFDVKD, per germline.

This chain links TRBV5-1 with TRBJ2-2; D is tentatively TRBD1 or TRBD2 (5 bases each). Germline CDR1 reads SGHRS; CDR2 reads YFSETQ. Trimming removed 0 bases from V and 8 bases from J, with 11 bases in between. This CDR3 is built from 14 residues. As DNA, the CDR3 is TGCGCCAGCAGCTTGGCCACGGGACCGGGGGAGCTGTTTTTT. The encoded protein is CASSLATGPGELFF.

V usage is TRBV28 and J usage is TRBJ2-5, with 9 bases that match TRBD2. Losses at the gene ends were 5 bases for V and 2 bases for J; bases not matched to a gene: 15. The CDR3 totals 18 residues. Germline CDR1 reads MDHEN; CDR2 reads SYDVKM. The DNA of the CDR3 is TGTGCCAGCAGTCCCCAGGGGTTAGCGGGGGACGGTCAAGAGACCCAGTACTTC. Its translation is CASSPQGLAGDGQETQYF.

The chain employs TRBV2 and TRBJ1-6, with D possibly matching TRBD1 (5 bases). V was trimmed by 6 bases and J by 5 bases, leaving 14 bases between them. The CDR3 sequence is 15 residues long. Germline CDR1 is SNHLY and CDR2 is FYNNEI. In DNA, the CDR3 is TGTGCCAGCAGGAACCGACAGACCGATAATTCACCCCTCCACTTT. Its protein product is CASRNRQTDNSPLHF.

The genes are TRBV5-1 and TRBJ2-3; tentatively, D is TRBD2 (6 bases). Trimming shortened V by 3 bases and J by 3 bases, and 11 bases separated the two germline ends. The CDR3 sequence is 14 residues long. Germline V gene sequence: CDR1 SGHRS, CDR2 YFSETQ. The CDR3 sequence is CASSWGRLTDTQYF. The DNA of the CDR3 is TGCGCCAGCAGCTGGGGGAGGCTTACAGATACGCAGTATTTT.

The J gene is TRBJ2-2, the V gene TRBV7-6; 8 nucleotides match TRBD2. The ends lost 7 bases at V and 1 base at J; junction bases unmatched: 11. From germline, CDR1 is SGHVS and CDR2 FNYEAQ. The CDR3 is 17 residues long. CDR3 loop: CASTLFSGGMNTGELFF. As DNA, the CDR3 is TGTGCCAGCACCCTGTTCAGCGGGGGAATGAACACCGGGGAGCTGTTTTTT.

This rearrangement joins TRBV2 to TRBJ1-1, with D possibly being TRBD1 (6 bases). V lost 5 bases and J lost 2, with 15 bases in between. Germline V gene lookup returns CDR1 SNHLY and CDR2 FYNNEI. This CDR3 comprises 15 residues. The CDR3 bases are TGTGCCAGCAGTTTCCAAACGGGGACAAACACTGAAGCTTTCTTT. It specifies CASSFQTGTNTEAFF.

The V and J genes are TRBV7-2 and TRBJ2-7, with 11 bases that match TRBD2. The V gene end was trimmed by 6 bases and the J gene end by 0 bases; junction bases not matched to a gene: 7. Germline assignment: CDR1 SGHTA and CDR2 FQGNSA. CDR3 length equals 16 residues. The CDR3: CASSIALAGGSYEQYF. As DNA, the CDR3 is TGTGCCAGCAGTATAGCCCTAGCGGGGGGCTCCTACGAGCAGTACTTC.

V is TRBV10-3 and J is TRBJ2-5; D uncertain. Trimming took 3 bases from V and 4 from J, leaving 15 bases between them. CDR1 is ENHRY, CDR2 SYGVKD, per germline. The CDR3 is made up of 15 amino acids. CDR3 loop: CAISDLWVDGETQYF. The CDR3 nucleotides read TGTGCCATCAGTGATCTTTGGGTCGACGGAGAGACCCAGTACTTC.

The rearrangement joins TRBV6-6 to TRBJ2-2; TRBD1 might be the D (5 bases). This CDR3 contains 16 residues. The germline V and J ends were trimmed by 5 bases and 4 bases, with 17 bases remaining between them. Germline-derived CDR1 and CDR2 are MNHNY and SVGAGI (reference sequence). The CDR3 here is CASSTPGASGTGELFF. CDR3 sequence (DNA): TGTGCCAGCAGTACCCCTGGGGCCTCGGGCACCGGGGAGCTGTTTTTT.

This clone was seen only once. The gene calls are TRBV4-2 and TRBJ2-3, with 10 bases lining up with TRBD2. This CDR3 comprises 15 residues. In germline, CDR1 is LGHNA, CDR2 YNFKEQ. V shed 7 bases, J shed 9 bases, and the junction held 13 bases outside the gene matches. This CDR3 reads CASTDQSGGARTQYF. DNA for the CDR3: TGTGCCAGCACGGATCAGAGCGGGGGGGCGAGGACGCAGTATTTT.

This chain joins TRBV7-6 and TRBJ2-2; 9 bases match TRBD2. CDR3 size: 16 residues. Germline CDR1 is SGHVS and CDR2 is FNYEAQ. The V segment lost 1 base and the J segment 1 base; nucleotides outside the gene matches: 1. The CDR3 protein is CASSLDSGGNTGELFF. The CDR3 bases are TGTGCCAGCAGCTTAGATAGCGGGGGGAACACCGGGGAGCTGTTTTTT.

This chain connects TRBV3-1 (or the pseudogene TRBV3-2) to TRBJ1-2; unclear D gene. The V end lost 4 bases, the J end lost 4 bases, and 10 bases lay between the germline ends. This CDR3 is 13 amino acids long. From germline, CDR1 is LGHDT and CDR2 YNNKEL (reference sequence). The DNA for the CDR3 is TGTGCCAGCAGCCCGGCTGAGGCCTATGGCTACACCTTC. Translated: CASSPAEAYGYTF.

The chain uses TRBV2 and TRBJ1-1; no definite D call. CDR3 length: 10 amino acids. Trimming left V 8 bases short and J 5 bases short, with 6 bases between. Per germline, CDR1 SNHLY and CDR2 FYNNEI. DNA for the CDR3: TGTGCCAGCTGGGGAACTGAAGCTTTCTTT. Protein product: CASWGTEAFF.

A note on this clone: The junction differs from germline at one of its ends, possibly a read error. V gene TRBV7-7 combines with J gene TRBJ2-5; D gene ambiguous. This CDR3 comprises 15 residues. Germline values: CDR1 SSHAT, CDR2 FNYEAQ (reference sequence). CDR3 region: CASSLARAGQETQYF. DNA of the CDR3: TGTGCTAGCAGCTTAGCTCGGGCAGGTCAAGAGACCCAGTACTTC.

The chain links TRBV6-2 or TRBV6-3 to TRBJ2-7; no clear D. The V gene lost 0 bases and the J gene lost 2 bases, with 8 bases spanning the gap. The CDR3 is made up of 14 amino acids. Germline V CDR1 and CDR2: MNHEY, SVGEGT. CDR3 amino acids: CASSYSYGTYEQYF. CDR3 DNA sequence: TGTGCCAGCAGTTACTCGTACGGCACCTACGAGCAGTACTTC.